The clone carrying this T cell receptor beta chain was detected only a few times. Its antigen is not known. The entry originates in a study of read filtering for tumor transcriptome and immune sequencing. Overall study: IR-seq gave about 3.5 to 10.27 million TCR reads per sample; RNA-seq gave roughly 75 to 1,400.

The CDR3 covers 15 residues. V was pared by 2 bases and J by 2 bases, with 9 bases between. CDR1 and CDR2 (germline): SGHTA, FQGTGA. From about 400 ng of RNA, a library with molecular barcoded alpha/delta and beta/gamma adaptors was made. Using its own MiXCR run on the reads, TCRdb lists one record per CDR3 protein. Of some 120,000 distinct CDR3 sequences listed, approximately 12% are singletons. Study-wide results and limits: Single-read clonotypes: roughly 81% of IR-seq clonotypes (approximately 4% of reads), more than 70% of RNA-seq clonotypes (roughly 49% of reads). The sorted CD138-negative fraction was a mixed bone marrow immune population, not purified T cells.

The chain recombines TRBV7-3 with TRBJ2-2, with D possibly TRBD2 on 5 matching bases. This sequence originates from a donor aged 40 or over with multiple myeloma. Sequenced input: a population of CD138-negative cells sorted from bone marrow. In nucleotides, the CDR3 is TGTGCCAGCAGCTTATACGCGGGTAACACCGGGGAGCTGTTTTTT. The encoded protein is CASSLYAGNTGELFF.